The clone carrying this T cell receptor beta chain occurred a few times. Its antigen is currently unknown. This CDR3 has 14 residues. V was trimmed by 11 bases and J by 0 bases, leaving 13 bases between them. The germline CDR1 and CDR2 sequences are SEHNR and FQNEAQ (reference sequence). The data originate from a study of OX40 agonist ivuxolimab in advanced cancers. The overall study: Patients were about 83% male with ages about 23 to 80, mean approximately 62.

Anyone with autoimmune disease history or systemic immunosuppression was excluded. Samples were taken at baseline and on day 1 of cycles 4 and 7. Findings and limits, study-wide: By week 6 at 0.1 to 3.0 mg/kg, blood CD4+ and CD8+ T cells had expanded clonally.

Data came from immunoSEQ multiplex PCR; TCRdb stores just in-frame clones and leaves some out. Here the sample spans some 45,000 clones, around 87% being singletons. The V gene is TRBV7-9, the J gene TRBJ2-2; possibly TRBD2 for D (5 bases). The clonotype was recovered from an adult with an advanced solid tumor such as melanoma, head and neck, liver or kidney cancer. Material: CD4+ or CD8+ T cells sorted from blood, obtained in a trial of the OX40 agonist ivuxolimab. This CDR3 reads CAYQRLANTGELFF. Here the CDR3 DNA reads TGTGCCTACCAGCGGTTGGCGAACACCGGGGAGCTGTTTTTT.